Presented here are 31 T cell receptor beta chains from one specimen sequenced in a study of CD8+CD57+ T cells in acquired aplastic anemia listed by TCRdb under 2018. Patients chosen for sequencing had shown expansion of CD8+CD57+ cells by flow cytometry. The data were produced on an Illumina HiSeq 2000. Genomic DNA was used as template for profiling of TCR beta VDJ combinations and CDR3 sequences. TCRdb trimmed the raw reads at Q25, called clones with MiXCR and kept productive beta chains. Every entry covers one CDR3 protein and lists the most common genes and DNA from its rows. The sample records under 200,000 distinct CDR3 sequences, about 45% of which are singletons. Jointly, the top ten make up 3.2% of the sample. What was sequenced was sorted CD4+, CD8+, or CD8+CD57+ T cells (not recorded which) from PBMCs. These receptors all stem from a human donor with aplastic anemia.

This clonotype was seen a single time. At one end the junction does not follow the germline gene, possibly because of a read error. The chain recombines TRBV7-9 with TRBJ2-7; 7 bases map to TRBD1. This CDR3 contains 14 residues. CDR1 is SEHNR, CDR2 FQNEAQ, per germline (reference sequence). The CDR3 loop is CTSSWGTASYEQYF. The CDR3 region has the DNA TGTACCAGCAGCTGGGGGACAGCCTCCTACGAGCAGTACTTC. Using reference TRBV7-9 and TRBJ2-7 for the parts outside the CDR3, the full variable domain is DTGVSQNPRHKITKRGQNVTFRCDPISEHNRLYWYRQTLGQGPEFLTYFQNEAQLEKSRLLSDRFSAERPKGSFSTLEIQRTEQGDSAMYLCTSSWGTASYEQYFGPGTRLTVT.

This clonotype was seen more than once but under ten times. This chain connects TRBV25-1 to TRBJ2-5, with TRBD2 matching 9 bases. In germline, CDR1 is MGHDK, CDR2 SYGVNS. This CDR3 has 15 residues. The trim removed 7 bases at V and 1 base at J, leaving 7 bases unmatched. The CDR3 loop reads CASIAAGGSQETQYF. CDR3 nucleotides: TGTGCCAGCATCGCGGCGGGGGGGTCCCAAGAGACCCAGTACTTC.

This clonotype was seen more than once but under ten times. This sequence joins TRBV6-1 and TRBJ2-5, with 14 bases matching TRBD2. This CDR3 region has 16 residues. V shed 6 bases and J 2 bases; nucleotides not matched to a gene: 5. Per germline, CDR1 MNHNS and CDR2 SASEGT. CDR3 sequence (DNA): TGTGCCAGCAGCTGGACTAGCGGGGGGCTTCAAGAGACCCAGTACTTC. It specifies CASSWTSGGLQETQYF.

This clonotype has at least ten counts. The V call is TRBV28, the J call TRBJ1-6; 9 nucleotides line up with TRBD1. Germline CDR1 MDHEN, CDR2 SYDVKM. CDR3 length: 16 amino acids. Germline trimming cut 7 bases from V and 7 bases from J; bases unmatched to any gene: 11. The CDR3 protein is CASTPRRTGENSPLHF. The CDR3 coding sequence is TGTGCCAGCACCCCGAGACGGACAGGGGAAAATTCACCCCTCCACTTT.

The V call is TRBV25-1, the J call TRBJ2-1, with 14 bases lining up with TRBD2. Per the germline V gene, CDR1 is MGHDK and CDR2 is SYGVNS. The CDR3 is 19 amino acids. The V segment lost 4 bases and the J segment 6 bases; nucleotides outside the gene matches: 14. The chain's CDR3 is CASSATLGTSGSTFNEQFF. CDR3 nucleotide sequence: TGTGCCAGCAGTGCAACATTGGGGACTAGCGGGAGCACCTTCAATGAGCAGTTCTTC. Full variable domain (outside the CDR3, taken from reference TRBV25-1 and TRBJ2-1): EADIYQTPRYLVIGTGKKITLECSQTMGHDKMYWYQQDPGMELHLIHYSYGVNSTEKGDLSSESTVSRIRTEHFPLTLESARPSHTSQYLCASSATLGTSGSTFNEQFFGPGTRLTVL.

At least ten counts were recorded for this clonotype. This sequence joins TRBV4-1 and TRBJ1-1; TRBD1 matches at 7 bases. This CDR3 is built from 16 residues. The germline gives CDR1 MGHRA, CDR2 YSYEKL. The trim removed 1 base at V and 2 bases at J, leaving 7 bases unmatched. The CDR3 DNA is TGCGCCAGCAGCCAAGGTCTCACAGGGGCTAACACTGAAGCTTTCTTT. Translating it yields CASSQGLTGANTEAFF.

This clonotype has just one count. At one boundary the junction diverges from the germline segment, which might be a read error. The CDR3 DNA sequence: TGTGCCAGTAGTATAGGACACCTTACTGAGGCTCTCTTT. Residues: CASSIGHLTEALF. This chain joins TRBV19 and TRBJ1-1; D unclear. Germline V lookup: CDR1 LNHDA, CDR2 SQIVND (reference sequence). The CDR3 runs 13 residues.

With regard to this clonotype: A much bigger clone sits one base away, suggesting this may be a read error. This chain connects TRBV5-1 to TRBJ2-7; no clear D gene. Germline-derived CDR1 and CDR2 are SGHRS and YFSETQ. This CDR3 comprises 15 residues. CDR3 in DNA: TGCGCCAGCAGCTTGGCTCCGACAAACGCCTACGGGCAGTACTTC. Residues: CASSLAPTNAYGQYF.

As concerns this clonotype: The CDR3 does not end in the conserved phenylalanine or tryptophan, so this is likely a read error. The rearrangement joins TRBV4-3 to TRBJ2-5; tentative D call: TRBD2 (6 bases). V dropped 5 bases and J dropped 5 bases, with 18 bases sitting between them. The CDR3 runs to 15 residues. CDR1 and CDR2 (germline): LGHNA, YSLEER. CDR3 nucleotide sequence: TGCGCCAGCAGCTTAGTTACTACTAGCCCGGAGACCCAGTACTTA. Translation: CASSLVTTSPETQYL.

This clonotype occurred a few times. The chain links TRBV7-2 to TRBJ2-5, with 15 bases aligning to TRBD2. Losses at the gene ends were 5 bases for V and 5 bases for J; bases not matched to a gene: 6. The CDR3 is 16 residues long. Looked up from germline, CDR1 is SGHTA and CDR2 is FQGNSA. CDR3 loop: CASSGGLAGGGETQYF. CDR3 nucleotides: TGTGCCAGCAGCGGGGGACTAGCGGGAGGCGGGGAGACCCAGTACTTC. The full variable domain, completed using reference TRBV7-2 and TRBJ2-5, is GAGVSQSPSNKVTEKGKDVELRCDPISGHTALYWYRQSLGQGLEFLIYFQGNSAPDKSGLPSDRFSAERTGGSVSTLTIQRTQQEDSAVYLCASSGGLAGGGETQYFGPGTRLLVL.

This clonotype was seen many times. CDR3 sequence: CASGEGATDTQYF. The DNA for the CDR3 is TGTGCCAGCGGGGAGGGGGCCACAGATACGCAGTATTTT. The chain links TRBV19 to TRBJ2-3, with D perhaps matching TRBD1 or TRBD2 (7 bases each). Germline loops: CDR1 LNHDA, CDR2 SQIVND (reference sequence). The CDR3 sequence is 13 residues long. V was trimmed by 9 bases and J by 2 bases, leaving 12 bases between them.

This clonotype was seen ten or more times. The chain joins TRBV7-2 to TRBJ2-3, with 10 bases matching TRBD2. The germline CDR1 and CDR2 sequences are SGHTA and FQGNSA. V was clipped by 4 bases and J by 5 bases; unmatched bases: 6. The CDR3 consists of 15 residues. In DNA form, the CDR3 reads TGTGCCAGCAGCTCCAGCGGGGGGGCCCAAGATACGCAGTATTTT. Encoded protein: CASSSSGGAQDTQYF. Filled out from reference TRBV7-2 and TRBJ2-3, the complete variable domain reads GAGVSQSPSNKVTEKGKDVELRCDPISGHTALYWYRQSLGQGLEFLIYFQGNSAPDKSGLPSDRFSAERTGGSVSTLTIQRTQQEDSAVYLCASSSSGGAQDTQYFGPGTRLTVL.

The rearrangement links TRBV7-2 to TRBJ2-5, with D possibly matching TRBD2 (5 bases). Trimming took 4 bases from V and 6 from J, leaving 15 bases between them. Germline V gene lookup returns CDR1 SGHTA and CDR2 FQGNSA. This CDR3 region has 14 residues. CDR3 region: CASSYGINGKTQYF. In DNA, the CDR3 is TGTGCCAGCAGCTACGGGATAAACGGGAAGACCCAGTACTTC.

Here the CDR3 reads CASSFVQGEKLFF. In DNA, the CDR3 is TGTGCCAGCAGCTTCGTACAGGGGGAAAAACTGTTTTTT. This rearrangement joins TRBV7-2 to TRBJ1-4; 7 nucleotides match TRBD1. The germline V gene has CDR1 SGHTA and CDR2 FQGNSA. The CDR3 runs 13 residues. After removal of 3 bases from V and 8 bases from J, the junction contained 3 bases not matched to a gene.

With respect to this clonotype: It may be a read error: a sequence one base away is much more abundant. V usage is TRBV6-1 and J usage is TRBJ2-3; D unclear. The CDR3 has 14 amino acids. Germline loops: CDR1 MNHNS, CDR2 SASEGT. V shed 4 bases and J shed 6 bases, with 14 bases lying between them. Written as DNA, the CDR3 is TGTGCCAGCAGTGTCACATTTACGAGGGATACGCAGTATTTT. Encoded protein: CASSVTFTRDTQYF.

The gene calls are TRBV6-5 and TRBJ1-2; no definite D call. The CDR3 runs to 14 residues. Trimming left V 4 bases short and J 4 bases short, with 13 bases between. The germline V gene has CDR1 MNHEY and CDR2 SVGAGI. CDR3 sequence (DNA): TGTGCCAGCAGTTCCCCAGGAACGACCTATGGCTACACCTTC. Protein product: CASSSPGTTYGYTF.

The V call is TRBV10-3, the J call TRBJ2-5; D not certain. The CDR3 is 13 residues long. Germline-derived CDR1 and CDR2 are ENHRY and SYGVKD. V lost 6 bases to trimming and J lost 5 bases, with 13 bases between them. CDR3 sequence: CAISLGGLETQYF. In DNA form, the CDR3 reads TGTGCCATCAGCCTGGGCGGTTTGGAGACCCAGTACTTC.

The chain recombines TRBV10-3 with TRBJ1-1, with D uncertain. Germline V gene data show CDR1 as ENHRY and CDR2 as SYGVKD. The CDR3 has 13 residues. Trimming left V 8 bases short and J 5 bases short, with 15 bases between. In DNA, the CDR3 is TGTGCCATCGTTAACGATGCACTGACTGAAGCTTTCTTT. Its protein product is CAIVNDALTEAFF.

This clonotype was picked up many times. The V gene is TRBV7-8, the J gene TRBJ1-1; D is unresolved. V was clipped by 1 base and J by 5 bases, with 14 bases between them. The CDR3 is 15 amino acids. CDR1 is SGHVS, CDR2 FQNEAQ, per germline. Here the CDR3 reads CASSLEGPVITEAFF. The CDR3 DNA sequence: TGTGCCAGCAGCTTAGAAGGCCCTGTGATAACTGAAGCTTTCTTT. Using reference TRBV7-8 and TRBJ1-1 for the parts outside the CDR3, the full variable domain is GAGVSQSPRYKVAKRGQDVALRCDPISGHVSLFWYQQALGQGPEFLTYFQNEAQLDKSGLPSDRFFAERPEGSVSTLKIQRTQQEDSAVYLCASSLEGPVITEAFFGQGTRLTVV.

This clonotype was recorded once. This sequence joins TRBV15 and TRBJ2-5; D might be TRBD1 or TRBD2, each matching 5 bases. Germline V CDR1 and CDR2: LNHNV, YYDKDF (reference sequence). The length of the CDR3 is 15 residues. V shed 2 bases and J shed 5 bases, with 15 bases lying between them. The CDR3 here is CATSRLGTVVETQYF. CDR3 bases: TGTGCCACCAGCAGACTGGGGACGGTGGTGGAGACCCAGTACTTC.

This clonotype appeared once. Compared with germline, one end of the junction differs, possibly owing to a read error. This chain joins TRBV4-1 and TRBJ1-4; D gene uncertain. Germline V gene lookup returns CDR1 MGHRA and CDR2 YSYEKL. CDR3 length: 16 amino acids. The CDR3 protein is CASSPREGATHEKLFF. The CDR3 DNA reads TGCGCCAGCAGCCCCCGAGAGGGCGCAACTCATGAAAAACTGTTTTTT.

This clonotype has at least ten counts. The genes are TRBV20-1 and TRBJ1-2; 7 bases line up with TRBD1. This CDR3 has 14 amino acids. Germline trimming cut 6 bases from V and 4 bases from J; bases unmatched to any gene: 11. Germline CDR1 is DFQATT and CDR2 is SNEGSKA (reference sequence). CDR3 region: CSANLQGSAYGYTF. DNA of the CDR3: TGCAGTGCCAACCTACAGGGGAGTGCCTATGGCTACACCTTC.

The V and J genes are TRBV29-1 and TRBJ1-2; 7 bases match TRBD1. V was clipped by 6 bases and J by 3 bases; unmatched bases: 7. Germline V gene data show CDR1 as SQVTM and CDR2 as ANQGSEA. This CDR3 is built from 13 residues. Written as DNA, the CDR3 is TGCAGCGTCGTCAGGGACAGATACTATGGCTACACCTTC. This sequence encodes CSVVRDRYYGYTF.

The chain recombines TRBV5-4 with TRBJ2-1; the match to TRBD2 covers 7 bases. CDR1 is SGHNT and CDR2 is YYREEE in the germline V gene (reference sequence). V shed 0 bases, J shed 7 bases, and the junction held 4 bases outside the gene matches. The CDR3 covers 14 residues. This CDR3 reads CASSLGGGLNEQFF. The CDR3 bases are TGTGCCAGCAGCTTGGGGGGGGGTCTGAATGAGCAGTTCTTC.

In regard to this clonotype: The junction and the germline gene differ at one end; a read error may be behind it. V usage is TRBV7-2 and J usage is TRBJ2-5; D unresolved. This CDR3 is 13 amino acids long. In germline, CDR1 is SGHTA, CDR2 FQGNSA. The chain's CDR3 is CASSLANVETQYF. As DNA, the CDR3 is TGTGCTAGCAGCTTAGCAAACGTAGAGACCCAGTACTTC.

Points on this clonotype: This CDR3 is missing its conserved last phenylalanine or tryptophan, likely due to a read error. This chain joins TRBV5-1 and TRBJ1-1; 8 nucleotides agree with TRBD1. Trimming took 4 bases from V and 0 from J; bases not matched to a gene: 8. Germline V gene data show CDR1 as SGHRS and CDR2 as YFSETQ. This CDR3 is built from 16 residues. DNA for the CDR3: TGCGCCAGCAGCCCACCGGGGGGACAGGTGAACACTGAAGCTTTCCTT. Residues: CASSPPGGQVNTEAFL.

CDR3 amino acids: CASIATAYNTGELFF. DNA for the CDR3: TGTGCCAGCATCGCAACAGCCTACAACACCGGGGAGCTGTTTTTT. This chain links TRBV25-1 with TRBJ2-2; D unclear. V was cut by 7 bases and J by 2 bases, with 14 bases left in between. CDR3 length: 15 residues. Germline values: CDR1 MGHDK, CDR2 SYGVNS. The full variable domain, with the rest looked up from reference TRBV25-1 and TRBJ2-2, is EADIYQTPRYLVIGTGKKITLECSQTMGHDKMYWYQQDPGMELHLIHYSYGVNSTEKGDLSSESTVSRIRTEHFPLTLESARPSHTSQYLCASIATAYNTGELFFGEGSRLTVL.

This clonotype showed up many times. This chain joins TRBV6-1 and TRBJ1-6; TRBD1 is a possible D gene (6 bases). Germline V gene lookup returns CDR1 MNHNS and CDR2 SASEGT. The CDR3 extends over 16 amino acids. V lost 6 bases and J lost 6, with 18 bases in between. The CDR3 DNA follows: TGTGCCAGCAGCTCCCCTAGGACAGCGATTAATTCACCCCTCCACTTT. It translates to CASSSPRTAINSPLHF.

As regards this clonotype: This sequence may be a read error, since a much larger clone differs from it by one base. V is TRBV6-1 and J is TRBJ2-5; a possible D gene is TRBD2 (5 bases). CDR3 length: 13 amino acids. CDR1 MNHNS and CDR2 SASEGT come from the germline V gene. V gave up 7 bases and J gave up 7 bases, with 16 bases separating them. Here the CDR3 DNA reads TGTGCCAGCAAAGGGCAGGCTGGAGGGACCCAGTACTTC. Translation gives CASKGQAGGTQYF.

This chain joins TRBV29-1 and TRBJ1-5, with TRBD1 as a possible D gene (5 bases). The J call is in doubt because the DNA end fits TRBJ2-3 better. Per germline, CDR1 SQVTM and CDR2 ANQGSEA. The CDR3 is 13 amino acids. CDR3 coding DNA: TGCAGCGCTGTTTCAGGGCGCAATCAGCCCCAGTATTTT. It is translated as CSAVSGRNQPQYF.

The sample holds one count of this clonotype. A much larger clone differs from this one at a single base, so this may be a read error. V is TRBV4-3 and J is TRBJ2-1; 7 positions agree with TRBD2. The CDR3 totals 15 residues. Germline values: CDR1 LGHNA, CDR2 YSLEER. CDR3 in DNA: TGCACCAGCAGCTCGAGTCGCTGGGCGGGAGATGAGCAGTTCTTC. Encoded protein: CTSSSSRWAGDEQFF.